The sequence of this TCR beta chain was determined in a study of blood T cell repertoires in COVID-19 (dated by TCRdb to 2019 to 2021). Study-level background: Samples from collaborators originated in the United States, Italy and Spain and spanned both the acute and convalescent phases of COVID-19. Deeply sampled blood TCRbeta repertoires from subjects exposed to, actively infected with, or recovered from COVID-19 were included in the dataset. Samples came from the ongoing ImmuneRACE study (first 160 participants) plus 1,254 subjects from 6 global collaborators. The prospective study material was composed of cDNA or gDNA derived from T cells, B-cell-depleted T cells, or PBMCs. A freely available public database, intended as a resource for researchers studying the immune response to SARS-CoV-2, is where the repertoires were released. HLA class I and class II types, where available, came from metadata supplied by the sample provider rather than from assay-based typing. A de-identified subject ID, COVID-19 status, age in years and sex were almost always included in the sample metadata. Results and caveats for the whole study, not just this receptor: Clinical and demographic metadata were provided uncurated, with the amount varying by source and participant.

About this clone: The antigen this receptor binds is unknown. No per-base quality is available; no much larger clone lies one base away.

The junction shows trimming of 9 bases on V and 8 bases on J, and the gene matches do not reach 13 bases of it. The germline V gene encodes CDR1 LNHDA and CDR2 SQIVND (reference sequence). The CDR3 covers 15 residues, taking in both the cysteine and the phenylalanine. The read is trimmed to its CDR3 DNA, 45 bases read in frame from base 1. TCRbeta CDR3 regions were amplified from genomic DNA using the immunoSEQ Assay, a bias-controlled multiplex PCR. In the original analysis: The number of nucleated cells in each sample was estimated by amplification of reference gene primers within the assay. To quantify the absolute abundance of each unique TCRbeta CDR3 rearrangement, sequence reads were collapsed and filtered. For each sample, productive Simpson clonality was calculated by taking the square root of Simpson's diversity index across productive rearrangements. TCRdb stores this immuneACCESS table with in-frame sequences only. Part of the clones is absent; in the studies checked, under half of the shortfall reflects unresolved V genes, and no reason is known for the rest. That table supplies the V and J calls and clone size; D and trimming were determined from the DNA. A total of approximately 220,000 clones appear in this sample, 75% to 90% of them only once. Under 3.5% of the sample rests with the top ten.

Enrolling through a virtual design, the prospective study's participants ranged in age from roughly 18 to 90 years and lived across 20 to 30 United States geographic areas. In the prospective study, cohorts were assigned on the basis of participant-reported clinical history obtained from a screening survey and a study questionnaire. Mobile phlebotomists in the prospective study collected whole blood, serum and a nasopharyngeal or oropharyngeal swab from every participant. Participants in the prospective study had the option to provide additional blood draws and questionnaires over an approximately two-month period. Blood samples from the prospective study were shipped frozen or at room temperature prior to DNA extraction.

Sequencing was done on a sample of PBMCs or T cells enriched from blood (not recorded which). Here the chain combines TRBV19 and TRBJ2-1; TRBD1 fits 10 bases in the junction. The clonotype comes from a woman aged 18-35 years in a cohort exposed to, infected with or recovered from COVID-19 (not recorded which). The bases are TGTGCCAGCCTGGCGAGGACAGGGGGTTGGCATGAGCAGTTCTTC. It encodes CASLARTGGWHEQFF.